Following are 25 T cell receptor beta chains from one sample sequenced in a study of blood T cell repertoires in COVID-19 (TCRdb year 2020). Library method: the immunoSEQ multiplex PCR assay. TCRdb stores this immuneACCESS table with in-frame sequences only. Part of the clones is absent; in the studies checked, under half of the shortfall reflects unresolved V genes, and no reason is known for the rest. For this sample the table gives roughly 87,000 clones, of which approximately 88% were detected only once. The ten largest account for 15% to 20% of the sample. Source material: peripheral blood. The receptor source for this set is a woman aged 60-75 years with acute or convalescent COVID-19.

The genes are TRBV5-5 and TRBJ1-3; no definite D call. V was trimmed by 3 bases and J by 10 bases, leaving 17 bases between them. The CDR3 consists of 14 residues. Germline V gene lookup returns CDR1 SGHKS and CDR2 YYEKEE (reference sequence). The DNA of the CDR3 is TGTGCCAGCAGCTCCAGGACTAGTGAAGGGACCATATATTTT. Protein: CASSSRTSEGTIYF.

The chain links TRBV10-3 to TRBJ2-1, with 10 bases lining up with TRBD2. This CDR3 contains 16 residues. Trimming cost V 6 bases and J 1 base; bases outside gene matches: 6. CDR1 ENHRY and CDR2 SYGVKD come from the germline V gene. CDR3 in amino acids: CAIRAGAGGSYNEQFF. CDR3 coding DNA: TGTGCCATCAGGGCCGGAGCGGGGGGGTCCTACAATGAGCAGTTCTTC.

Remarks on this clone: At one end the junction does not follow the germline gene, possibly because of a read error. The chain links TRBV9 to TRBJ1-1, with 7 bases fitting TRBD1. CDR1 and CDR2 (germline): SGDLS, YYNGEE. This CDR3 comprises 15 residues. The CDR3 sequence: CASSLEGQQNAEAFF. The CDR3 DNA reads as TGTGCCAGCAGCTTAGAGGGACAGCAGAACGCTGAAGCTTTCTTT.

The CDR3 here is CASSPTSGGLDEQFF. CDR3 nucleotide sequence: TGTGCCAGCAGTCCCACTAGCGGGGGTCTCGATGAGCAGTTCTTC. The rearrangement uses TRBV2 and TRBJ2-1; 11 bases align to TRBD2. J lost 8 bases, V lost 5 bases, and 8 bases had no gene match. The germline CDR1 and CDR2 sequences are SNHLY and FYNNEI. CDR3 size: 15 residues.

The chain carries TRBV3-1 (or the pseudogene TRBV3-2) and TRBJ1-5, with TRBD1 matching 12 bases. V dropped 3 bases and J dropped 7; count of bases not matched to a gene: 4. The CDR3 length is 15 residues. Per germline, CDR1 LGHDT and CDR2 YNNKEL (reference sequence). The CDR3 here is CASSQAGTGGQPQHF. The CDR3 DNA reads as TGTGCCAGCAGCCAGGCCGGGACAGGGGGCCAGCCCCAGCATTTT.

Only one count was recorded for this clone. CDR3 in DNA: TGTGCCAGCAGTATGGACAGGGGGATGAATGAAGCTTTCTTT. Encoded protein: CASSMDRGMNEAFF. The gene calls are TRBV28 and TRBJ1-1; 10 nucleotides align to TRBD1. With 5 bases clipped from V and 7 bases from J, the junction kept 7 bases outside the gene matches. This CDR3 is built from 14 residues. The germline gives CDR1 MDHEN, CDR2 SYDVKM.

V is TRBV3-1 (or the pseudogene TRBV3-2) and J is TRBJ2-1, with 11 bases that match TRBD2. Germline V lookup: CDR1 LGHDT, CDR2 YNNKEL (reference sequence). The CDR3 covers 16 residues. Unmatched junction bases numbered 12, after V lost 5 bases and J lost 9 bases. The CDR3 here is CASSTTSGGRGSEQFF. CDR3 coding DNA: TGTGCCAGCAGCACCACTAGCGGGGGTCGCGGTAGTGAGCAGTTCTTC.

The genes are TRBV28 and TRBJ1-2; D not resolved. Trimming shortened V by 8 bases and J by 4 bases, and 8 bases separated the two germline ends. The CDR3 runs to 11 residues. Germline CDR1 MDHEN, CDR2 SYDVKM. The CDR3 DNA follows: TGTGCCAGCTCAGATTCCTATGGCTACACCTTC. Its translation: CASSDSYGYTF.

The table lists this clone with a few counts. This CDR3 is CASSLTGMNTEAFF. Written as DNA, the CDR3 is TGTGCCAGCAGCTTAACGGGAATGAACACTGAAGCTTTCTTT. The chain combines TRBV7-6 with TRBJ1-1; no firm D call. This CDR3 is 14 amino acids long. V was clipped by 2 bases and J by 0 bases, with 7 bases between them. Germline CDR1 and CDR2: SGHVS and FNYEAQ.

This chain's CDR3 is CASSLVRLAGASRETQYF. The CDR3 bases are TGTGCCAGCAGCTTGGTACGACTAGCGGGGGCCTCCAGGGAGACCCAGTACTTC. The gene calls are TRBV5-6 and TRBJ2-5; 12 nucleotides agree with TRBD2. Germline V CDR1 and CDR2: SGHDT, YYEEEE. CDR3 length: 18 residues. V dropped 0 bases and J dropped 5; count of bases not matched to a gene: 11.

This clone showed up just a few times. The chain recombines TRBV28 with TRBJ1-2, with TRBD1 matching over 10 bases. This CDR3 contains 16 residues. From germline, CDR1 is MDHEN and CDR2 SYDVKM. With 6 bases clipped from V and 4 bases from J, the junction kept 11 bases outside the gene matches. The CDR3 loop is CASSPSPGTGVYGYTF. The CDR3, as DNA: TGTGCCAGCAGCCCTAGCCCCGGGACAGGGGTCTATGGCTACACCTTC.

The chain links TRBV7-2 to TRBJ1-6, with D unresolved. CDR1 is SGHTA, CDR2 FQGNSA, per germline. The CDR3 totals 14 residues. Trimming removed 1 base from V and 9 bases from J, with 10 bases in between. CDR3 amino acids: CASSLVPEGSPLHF. The CDR3 nucleotides read TGTGCCAGCAGCTTAGTCCCCGAGGGTTCACCCCTCCACTTT.

This clone was counted a single time. The rearrangement uses TRBV4-1 and TRBJ1-2; D remains ambiguous. Germline V CDR1 and CDR2: MGHRA, YSYEKL. Trimming took off 1 base at V and 9 bases at J, with 15 bases between the two ends. The CDR3 extends over 14 amino acids. The DNA for the CDR3 is TGCGCCAGCAGCCAAGTAGATGACCGGGTTAGCTACACCTTC. It translates to CASSQVDDRVSYTF.

The chain employs TRBV3-1 (or the pseudogene TRBV3-2) and TRBJ2-7; 7 positions match TRBD1. After removal of 4 bases from V and 6 bases from J, the junction contained 9 bases not matched to a gene. The CDR3 spans 14 residues. Germline V gene lookup returns CDR1 LGHDT and CDR2 YNNKEL (reference sequence). Here the CDR3 reads CASSRTRTGGEQYF. CDR3 nucleotides: TGTGCCAGCAGCCGAACGCGGACAGGTGGCGAGCAGTACTTC.

The chain carries TRBV5-4 and TRBJ1-2; D uncertain. V was cut by 2 bases and J by 2 bases, with 7 bases left in between. CDR1 is SGHNT and CDR2 is YYREEE in the germline V gene (reference sequence). The CDR3 is made up of 13 amino acids. CDR3 DNA: TGTGCCAGCAGCTTCCCAGGCAACTATGGCTACACCTTC. Translated: CASSFPGNYGYTF.

The chain combines TRBV5-5 with TRBJ2-7; D is possibly TRBD1 (6 bases). The germline V gene has CDR1 SGHKS and CDR2 YYEKEE (reference sequence). Trimming stripped 0 bases from V and 5 bases from J, with 15 bases between. This CDR3 contains 15 residues. CDR3 sequence: CASSLVFQGLHEQYF. For the CDR3, the DNA is TGTGCCAGCAGCTTGGTCTTTCAGGGGTTACACGAGCAGTACTTC.

This chain links TRBV29-1 with TRBJ2-1; TRBD2 matches at 7 bases. The CDR3 spans 14 residues. V lost 3 bases and J lost 4; bases outside the gene matches: 6. From germline, CDR1 is SQVTM and CDR2 ANQGSEA. The CDR3 loop is CSVEAASGYNEQFF. CDR3 coding DNA: TGCAGCGTTGAGGCCGCTAGCGGATACAATGAGCAGTTCTTC.

The chain joins TRBV7-3 to TRBJ2-5; 10 bases align to TRBD2. Trimming at V came to 6 bases and at J to 5 bases, leaving 6 bases not matched to a gene. The germline V gene encodes CDR1 SGHTA and CDR2 FQGTGA. The CDR3 runs to 14 residues. The CDR3 sequence: CASRTSGVGETQYF. In DNA form, the CDR3 reads TGTGCCAGCAGAACTAGCGGGGTCGGGGAGACCCAGTACTTC.

The rearrangement uses TRBV4-2 and TRBJ2-7; TRBD1 is a possible D gene (6 bases). V was pared by 5 bases and J by 3 bases, with 11 bases between. Germline loops: CDR1 LGHNA, CDR2 YNFKEQ. The CDR3 has 13 amino acids. CDR3 DNA sequence: TGTGCCAGCAGCAGCCGGGACAACTACGAGCAGTACTTC. As protein: CASSSRDNYEQYF.

The genes are TRBV5-1 and TRBJ2-1; the D is unclear. The ends were cut back, 0 bases at V and 0 bases at J, with 7 bases in the middle. The CDR3 spans 15 residues. Germline-derived CDR1 and CDR2 are SGHRS and YFSETQ. CDR3 nucleotide sequence: TGCGCCAGCAGCTTGGGGCCTGTCTCCTACAATGAGCAGTTCTTC. Translating it yields CASSLGPVSYNEQFF.

This rearrangement joins TRBV30 to TRBJ1-6; D remains ambiguous. The length of the CDR3 is 12 residues. In germline, CDR1 is GTSNPN, CDR2 SVGIG (reference sequence). V lost 3 bases and J 10 bases, leaving 10 bases between the germline ends. CDR3 DNA sequence: TGTGCCTGGAGCCCCGGGTGGTCACCCCTCCACTTT. Translated: CAWSPGWSPLHF.

This chain links TRBV7-2 with TRBJ1-2; D might be TRBD1 (6 bases). Germline V lookup: CDR1 SGHTA, CDR2 FQGNSA. The CDR3 totals 14 residues. Trimming pared 5 bases from V and 6 bases from J, leaving 16 bases between. As DNA, the CDR3 is TGTGCCAGCAGCCCCTACAAGGGACACCATGGCTACACCTTC. It yields the protein CASSPYKGHHGYTF.

This clone was observed once. The rearrangement uses TRBV4-1 and TRBJ2-3, with 11 bases aligning to TRBD1. V shed 3 bases, J shed 5 bases, and the junction held 13 bases outside the gene matches. The length of the CDR3 is 18 residues. From germline, CDR1 is MGHRA and CDR2 YSYEKL. The CDR3 loop is CASSHPGGTGGLGDTQYF. The CDR3 bases are TGCGCCAGCAGCCACCCCGGTGGGACAGGGGGTCTTGGAGATACGCAGTATTTT.

The V call is TRBV5-1, the J call TRBJ1-1; the D gene is possibly TRBD1 (5 bases). Germline V gene lookup returns CDR1 SGHRS and CDR2 YFSETQ. Trimming left V 0 bases short and J 4 bases short, with 10 bases between. The CDR3 totals 14 residues. CDR3 region: CASSLEVGGTEAFF. The CDR3 DNA reads as TGCGCCAGCAGCTTGGAGGTGGGGGGCACTGAAGCTTTCTTT.

The count of this clone is one. The chain carries TRBV2 and TRBJ1-2; 12 bases agree with TRBD1. This CDR3 is 15 amino acids long. The germline CDR1 and CDR2 sequences are SNHLY and FYNNEI. V lost 4 bases, J lost 7 bases, and 7 bases stayed unmatched. CDR3 sequence reads: CASSGGTGGGFGYTF. The CDR3 DNA is TGTGCCAGCAGTGGGGGGACAGGGGGCGGTTTTGGCTACACCTTC.